One T cell receptor beta chain is described in this entry. As it was prepared, the TCRbeta library received unique molecular identifiers. TCRdb reanalysed the PCR reads using MiXCR and keeps one entry per CDR3 protein. The top ten hold approximately 2.3% of the sample, which has around 370,000 distinct CDR3 sequences, about 9.4% seen once. This sample stems from a study of T-cell reconstitution after alpha-beta-depleted transplantation in children. V was trimmed by 2 bases and J by 4 bases, leaving 18 bases between them. The germline gives CDR1 SGHRS, CDR2 YFSETQ. The CDR3 covers 16 residues. The chain employs TRBV5-1 and TRBJ1-1, with no clear D. This TCR came from a human donor who donated a stem cell graft to a child with acute lymphoblastic leukemia. The sample consisted of PBMCs from the stem cell graft donor, taken from the stem cell graft. CDR3 sequence (DNA): TGCGCCAGCAGCTTATTAGAGGCTGGGGTCGGCACTGAAGCTTTCTTT. Translated: CASSLLEAGVGTEAFF.